This T cell receptor beta chain originates from a study of T cell responses to AZD1222 COVID-19 vaccine. Study-level points and caveats: The donor group comprised mostly white British people and more females; the analysis possibly underestimated clonal diversity. Spike-specific TCR breadth and depth went up after people got two AZD1222 doses.

With respect to this clone: The target antigen is unknown.

Libraries were prepared by immunoSEQ multiplex PCR; TCRdb keeps only in-frame clonotypes and omits some of them. The sample has over 70,000 clones, over 75% seen once. The V and J ends lost 0 bases and 3 bases respectively, with 17 bases between them. From germline, CDR1 is LGHNA and CDR2 YNFKEQ. The CDR3 spans 17 residues. The input for sequencing was peripheral blood, taken on day 0 of AZD1222 vaccination. The clonotype comes from an adult in good health. V usage is TRBV4-2 and J usage is TRBJ1-2; the D gene is possibly TRBD1 (5 bases). The CDR3 sequence: CASSQDRTAGADYGYTF. In DNA, the CDR3 is TGTGCCAGCAGCCAAGATCGGACCGCCGGGGCGGACTATGGCTACACCTTC.